This TCR beta chain was sequenced in a study of CD8+ T cells in alopecia areata. Treatment given: oral pan-JAK inhibitor, 5-10 mg twice daily. From alopecia areata patients, lesional scalp punch biopsies and peripheral blood were collected. Investigators isolated RNA and reverse transcribed it into cDNA to act as the sequencing template. Profiling relied on immunoSEQ multiplex PCR, and the TCRdb table lists in-frame clones only, not all of them. The sample has about 42,000 clones; 55% to 75% are singletons. About this clone itself: The antigen is undetermined.

Notes on the study in general: In scalp samples, resident alphabeta T cells of normal skin are also sequenced.

The sequence derives from a human donor with alopecia areata. This specimen was CD8+ T cells sorted from blood, taken at week 4, from a patient treated with tofacitinib.

The CDR3 reads CASSMNTEAFF. DNA of the CDR3: TGTGCCAGCAGCATGAACACTGAAGCTTTCTTT. The chain couples TRBV14 to TRBJ1-1; D gene uncertain. Germline CDR1 and CDR2: SGHDN and FVKESK. The CDR3 is 11 amino acids. V was clipped by 5 bases and J by 0 bases, with 1 base between them.